This T cell receptor beta chain was captured by sequencing in a study of blood T cell repertoires in COVID-19. Overall study: Acute-phase and convalescent COVID-19 samples originated in the United States, Italy and Spain. PBMCs, B-cell-depleted T cells, or T cells provided the cDNA or gDNA that made up the material.

The CDR3 is 13 residues long. CDR1 is MNHEY, CDR2 SVGAGI, per germline. As originally analysed: Reference gene primer amplification in the assay estimated nucleated cell counts. Only in-frame clones appear in the TCRdb table, and some are missing; sequencing was by immunoSEQ multiplex PCR. V and J calls and clone size are given by that table; D and trimming were obtained from the DNA. The sample yields 70,000 to 95,000 clones, about four fifths seen once. Concerning this clone itself: One end of the junction varies from germline; a read error may be responsible.

The chain uses TRBV6-5 and TRBJ1-1, with D unclear. The sample comprised peripheral blood. The sequence came from a woman between 40 and 50 years old with active or convalescent COVID-19. CDR3 DNA: TGTGCCAGCAGTTACTCTTCCCACACCGAAGCTTTCTTT. Its translation is CASSYSSHTEAFF.